Presented here are 30 T cell receptor beta chains from one specimen sequenced in a study of shared clonotypes between healthy human individuals. Sequencing was performed with immunoSEQ multiplex PCR; in TCRdb, only in-frame clones are kept and a portion is missing. The sample contains around 2.5 million clones, more than 85% of which appear only once. Sequencing input: naive CD4+ T cells from PBMCs. Described subset: CD45RA+ positively selected. Every receptor here comes from a man between 18 and 35 years old in good health. Some clones in this sample may be carry-over from other donors' samples.

The chain joins TRBV5-1 to TRBJ1-4; D perhaps matches TRBD1 (6 bases). The CDR3 spans 14 residues. Deletions cut 5 bases from V and 4 bases from J, with 12 bases between. Looked up from germline, CDR1 is SGHRS and CDR2 is YFSETQ. The CDR3 loop reads CASRPQGINEKLFF. The CDR3 bases are TGCGCCAGCAGACCCCAGGGGATTAATGAAAAACTGTTTTTT. Based on the CDR3 plus reference TRBV5-1 and TRBJ1-4, the full variable domain is KAGVTQTPRYLIKTRGQQVTLSCSPISGHRSVSWYQQTPGQGLQFLFEYFSETQRNKGNFPGRFSGRQFSNSRSEMNVSTLELGDSALYLCASRPQGINEKLFFGSGTQLSVL.

The J gene is TRBJ2-5, the V gene TRBV30; D possibly corresponds to TRBD1 (5 bases). The tail of the sequence fits TRBJ2-7 better, so the J call may be wrong. Germline values: CDR1 GTSNPN, CDR2 SVGIG (reference sequence). This CDR3 is 15 amino acids long. As DNA, the CDR3 is TGTGCCTGGAGTCTACCCGGCCAGGGCCTCTACGAGCAGTACTTC. This encodes CAWSLPGQGLYEQYF.

This clone was recorded a few times. At the DNA level, this CDR3 is encoded by other sequences in the same sample as well. The chain links TRBV2 to TRBJ2-2; D gene ambiguous. The germline CDR1 and CDR2 sequences are SNHLY and FYNNEI. The CDR3 has 11 residues. The ends were cut back, 7 bases at V and 3 bases at J, with 3 bases in the middle. The CDR3 here is CASTYTGELFF. The CDR3 DNA reads TGTGCCAGCACATACACCGGGGAGCTGTTTTTT.

The gene calls are TRBV18 and TRBJ1-1; 9 bases agree with TRBD1. Looked up from germline, CDR1 is KGHSH and CDR2 is LQKENI. V trimming: 6 bases; J trimming: 4 bases; junction bases outside the gene matches: 21. CDR3 length: 19 amino acids. The CDR3 here is CASSPYTGTGMGVGTEAFF. The CDR3 nucleotides are TGTGCCAGCTCGCCCTATACGGGGACAGGGATGGGAGTGGGCACTGAAGCTTTCTTT.

The chain has TRBV5-1 and TRBJ2-5, with a tentative D call TRBD2 (6 bases). Germline values: CDR1 SGHRS, CDR2 YFSETQ. The CDR3 covers 15 residues. The V gene lost 0 bases and the J gene lost 2 bases, with 11 bases spanning the gap. CDR3 sequence reads: CASSLETGLQETQYF. The DNA for the CDR3 is TGCGCCAGCAGCTTGGAAACGGGACTTCAAGAGACCCAGTACTTC.

This rearrangement joins TRBV28 to TRBJ2-5; D uncertain. This CDR3 region has 14 residues. Per the germline V gene, CDR1 is MDHEN and CDR2 is SYDVKM. The germline V and J ends were trimmed by 2 bases and 2 bases, with 9 bases remaining between them. Written as DNA, the CDR3 is TGTGCCAGCAGTTTAATCCCAGCTCAAGAGACCCAGTACTTC. Its protein is CASSLIPAQETQYF.

The chain couples TRBV5-4 to TRBJ2-7; 10 bases are a match to TRBD2. J was trimmed by 7 bases and V by 0 bases; bases with no gene match: 10. The germline V gene encodes CDR1 SGHNT and CDR2 YYREEE (reference sequence). The CDR3 consists of 16 residues. The DNA of the CDR3 is TGTGCCAGCAGCTTGGACCCCCTAGCGGGAGTCGGGGAGCAGTACTTC. Translation gives CASSLDPLAGVGEQYF.

The rearrangement uses TRBV9 and TRBJ2-4, with 7 bases that match TRBD2. The trim removed 4 bases at V and 8 bases at J, leaving 15 bases unmatched. Germline V gene sequence: CDR1 SGDLS, CDR2 YYNGEE. The CDR3 runs 16 residues. This CDR3 is CASSLRDSRAGDIQYF. As DNA, the CDR3 is TGTGCCAGCAGCTTGCGGGACTCCCGTGCGGGGGACATTCAGTACTTC.

J is TRBJ1-2 and V is TRBV5-4; 7 bases are a match to TRBD1. The germline V gene has CDR1 SGHNT and CDR2 YYREEE (reference sequence). The length of the CDR3 is 15 residues. Germline trimming cut 0 bases from V and 4 bases from J; bases unmatched to any gene: 6. The DNA of the CDR3 is TGTGCCAGCAGCTTGGGGTCAGGGGGTCCCTATGGCTACACCTTC. It translates to CASSLGSGGPYGYTF.

The chain links TRBV7-2 to TRBJ2-1; the D gene could be TRBD1 or TRBD2 (5 bases each). The CDR3 spans 15 residues. Germline V CDR1 and CDR2: SGHTA, FQGNSA. V was shortened by 3 bases and J by 9 bases, with 18 bases between the two germline ends. CDR3 protein: CASSFSPRLGTEQFF. The CDR3, as DNA: TGTGCCAGCAGCTTTTCTCCTCGCCTCGGGACTGAGCAGTTCTTC. The entire variable domain, with the rest obtained from reference TRBV7-2 and TRBJ2-1, is as follows: GAGVSQSPSNKVTEKGKDVELRCDPISGHTALYWYRQSLGQGLEFLIYFQGNSAPDKSGLPSDRFSAERTGGSVSTLTIQRTQQEDSAVYLCASSFSPRLGTEQFFGPGTRLTVL.

V gene TRBV4-2 combines with J gene TRBJ1-1; no clear D. Germline CDR1 reads LGHNA; CDR2 reads YNFKEQ. This CDR3 comprises 16 residues. V dropped 1 base and J dropped 3 bases, with 15 bases sitting between them. The CDR3 here is CASSQVGGEWYTEAFF. The CDR3 bases are TGTGCCAGCAGCCAAGTCGGCGGGGAATGGTACACTGAAGCTTTCTTT.

The CDR3 DNA follows: TGCAGCGTTGGGGGTGACTCTACAGGGTTCCCTGAAAAACTGTTTTTT. Protein: CSVGGDSTGFPEKLFF. The V and J genes are TRBV29-1 and TRBJ1-4; D is perhaps TRBD1 (6 bases). There are 16 residues in the CDR3. V lost 4 bases to trimming and J lost 7 bases, with 22 bases between them. Germline CDR1 SQVTM, CDR2 ANQGSEA.

With respect to this clone: Within the sample, other DNA sequences also encode this same CDR3. CDR3 DNA: TGCAGCGTTGGGCAGGAGAATCAGCCCCAGCATTTT. Translation gives CSVGQENQPQHF. The V call is TRBV29-1, the J call TRBJ1-5, with D hard to call. V lost 4 bases, J lost 4 bases, and 8 bases lay in between. CDR3 length equals 12 residues. CDR1 is SQVTM and CDR2 is ANQGSEA in the germline V gene.

The V call is TRBV2, the J call TRBJ2-7; D uncertain. The CDR3 sequence is 15 residues long. CDR1 and CDR2 from the germline V gene are SNHLY and FYNNEI. The V end was cut by 7 bases, the J end by 5 bases, with 21 bases between. The CDR3 sequence: CASTKGVGVPDEQYF. For the CDR3, the DNA is TGTGCCAGCACAAAAGGTGTTGGGGTCCCCGACGAGCAGTACTTC. The full variable domain, completed using reference TRBV2 and TRBJ2-7, is EPEVTQTPSHQVTQMGQEVILRCVPISNHLYFYWYRQILGQKVEFLVSFYNNEISEKSEIFDDQFSVERPDGSNFTLKIRSTKLEDSAMYFCASTKGVGVPDEQYFGPGTRLTVT.

V usage is TRBV7-9 and J usage is TRBJ2-2; the match to TRBD1 covers 10 bases. Germline V CDR1 and CDR2: SEHNR, FQNEAQ (reference sequence). The CDR3 consists of 13 residues. Germline trimming cut 9 bases from V and 8 bases from J; bases unmatched to any gene: 6. The CDR3 DNA reads as TGTGCCAGGAGCGGACAGGGGGTTGGGGAGCTGTTTTTT. It encodes CARSGQGVGELFF.

On this clone: Since no conserved phenylalanine or tryptophan closes the CDR3, a read error is the likely cause. The DNA is omitted, as the CDR3 cannot be located on it reliably, and the CDR3 follows TCRdb's listing. V gene TRBV28 combines with J gene TRBJ1-2. The V gene's germline CDR1 is MDHEN and CDR2 SYDVKM. The CDR3 has 11 amino acids, counting both end residues. The CDR3 protein is CASSSKGPLSP.

This chain connects TRBV2 to TRBJ1-2; TRBD1 matches 9 bases. The J segment lost 0 bases and the V segment lost 9 bases, leaving 8 bases of the junction unmatched. Germline CDR1 reads SNHLY; CDR2 reads FYNNEI. The CDR3 length is 15 residues. Here the CDR3 DNA reads TGTGCCAGTGACAGGGGGATTTTAGCTAACTATGGCTACACCTTC. Its protein product is CASDRGILANYGYTF.

This clone occurred once. The rearrangement joins TRBV6-5 to TRBJ1-6; possible D gene TRBD1, 5 bases. The CDR3 loop spans 14 amino acids. Trimming left V 4 bases short and J 5 bases short, with 9 bases between. CDR1 is MNHEY, CDR2 SVGAGI, per germline. The CDR3 nucleotides read TGTGCCAGCAGTTTGACAGAGCATAATTCACCCCTCCACTTT. Its translation is CASSLTEHNSPLHF.

The chain employs TRBV7-6 and TRBJ2-3, with D unresolved. Trimming removed 3 bases at V and 1 base at J, with 5 bases between. The germline V gene has CDR1 SGHVS and CDR2 FNYEAQ. This CDR3 spans 13 amino acids. The CDR3 protein is CASSFGGTDTQYF. The DNA of the CDR3 is TGTGCCAGCAGCTTTGGAGGCACAGATACGCAGTATTTT.

This clone was recorded once. The gene calls are TRBV30 and TRBJ2-3; 9 bases fit TRBD2. Germline assignment: CDR1 GTSNPN and CDR2 SVGIG (reference sequence). The CDR3 is made up of 15 amino acids. With V trimmed by 2 bases and J by 0 bases, 3 bases remained unmatched. The CDR3 loop is CAWSRLAVSTDTQYF. The CDR3 DNA sequence: TGTGCCTGGAGTAGACTAGCGGTTAGCACAGATACGCAGTATTTT.

The genes are TRBV7-2 and TRBJ2-1; D ambiguous. The germline V gene encodes CDR1 SGHTA and CDR2 FQGNSA. The CDR3 loop spans 14 amino acids. V was clipped by 3 bases and J by 6 bases, with 12 bases between them. In DNA, the CDR3 is TGTGCCAGCAGCTTGTCGGGCTTGGCCAATGAGCAGTTCTTC. As protein: CASSLSGLANEQFF. The full variable domain, in which reference TRBV7-2 and TRBJ2-1 provide the parts outside the CDR3, is GAGVSQSPSNKVTEKGKDVELRCDPISGHTALYWYRQSLGQGLEFLIYFQGNSAPDKSGLPSDRFSAERTGGSVSTLTIQRTQQEDSAVYLCASSLSGLANEQFFGPGTRLTVL.

This rearrangement joins TRBV18 to TRBJ2-5, with D unclear. The J call may be wrong; the DNA end is better matched by TRBJ2-7. CDR1 is KGHSH and CDR2 is LQKENI in the germline V gene. The CDR3 is 13 amino acids. As DNA, the CDR3 is TGTGCCAGCTCACCACAGGGAACCTACGAGCAGTACTTC. This codes for CASSPQGTYEQYF.

The chain uses TRBV6-1 and TRBJ2-5; 8 bases align to TRBD2. J lost 0 bases, V lost 10 bases, and 7 bases had no gene match. The CDR3 consists of 14 residues. From germline, CDR1 is MNHNS and CDR2 SASEGT. The CDR3 bases are TGTGCCACCTTACTAGCGGTGTACCAAGAGACCCAGTACTTC. Amino acids: CATLLAVYQETQYF.

The chain is built from TRBV4-3 and TRBJ2-3, with D unresolved. Trimming cost V 0 bases and J 4 bases, with 8 bases left between them. The CDR3 covers 14 residues. The germline gives CDR1 LGHNA, CDR2 YSLEER. CDR3 region: CASSQDLVADTQYF. CDR3 DNA sequence: TGCGCCAGCAGCCAAGATCTTGTTGCAGATACGCAGTATTTT.

V is TRBV29-1 and J is TRBJ2-7; no clear D gene. The V gene's germline CDR1 is SQVTM and CDR2 ANQGSEA. Trimming pared 5 bases from V and 0 bases from J, leaving 14 bases between. CDR3 length equals 14 residues. For the CDR3, the DNA is TGCAGCGTTTCGATCGACACGGCCTCCTACGAGCAGTACTTC. Translation: CSVSIDTASYEQYF.

The gene calls are TRBV7-9 and TRBJ2-7; TRBD1 matches at 10 bases. This CDR3 spans 17 amino acids. Germline loops: CDR1 SEHNR, CDR2 FQNEAQ (reference sequence). After removal of 0 bases from V and 2 bases from J, the junction contained 7 bases not matched to a gene. CDR3 in DNA: TGTGCCAGCAGCTTAGCGTTGGGGGGACAGGGGACCTACGAGCAGTACTTC. It is translated as CASSLALGGQGTYEQYF.

The CDR3 loop reads CASSEGGRGNYGYTF. DNA for the CDR3: TGTGCCAGCAGTGAGGGGGGCAGGGGGAACTATGGCTACACCTTC. This chain joins TRBV2 and TRBJ1-2; TRBD1 agrees at 7 bases. Germline CDR1 is SNHLY and CDR2 is FYNNEI. J gave up 2 bases and V 3 bases, and 6 bases lay outside the gene matches. The CDR3 runs to 15 residues.

The CDR3 DNA is TGTGCCAGCAGTTCGCAAAGACAGGGCGGGCGGAACACTGAAGCTTTCTTT. The encoded protein is CASSSQRQGGRNTEAFF. The chain links TRBV28 to TRBJ1-1; TRBD1 aligns across 7 bases. The CDR3 consists of 17 residues. J lost 1 base, V lost 4 bases, and 12 bases had no gene match. Germline V gene lookup returns CDR1 MDHEN and CDR2 SYDVKM.

The rearrangement uses TRBV28 and TRBJ2-7, with TRBD1 matching 9 bases. V dropped 8 bases and J dropped 5; count of bases not matched to a gene: 7. From germline, CDR1 is MDHEN and CDR2 SYDVKM. This CDR3 is 13 amino acids long. Written as DNA, the CDR3 is TGTGCCAGCGAGGGACAGGGCTTGGACGAGCAGTACTTC. Its translation: CASEGQGLDEQYF. Together with reference TRBV28 and TRBJ2-7, the CDR3 gives the full variable domain: DVKVTQSSRYLVKRTGEKVFLECVQDMDHENMFWYRQDPGLGLRLIYFSYDVKMKEKGDIPEGYSVSREKKERFSLILESASTNQTSMYLCASEGQGLDEQYFGPGTRLTVT.

The chain combines TRBV30 with TRBJ2-3; D gene unclear. Germline V gene data show CDR1 as GTSNPN and CDR2 as SVGIG (reference sequence). V lost 1 base and J 4 bases, leaving 6 bases between the germline ends. This CDR3 is 12 amino acids long. The CDR3 protein is CAWSGLSDTQYF. The CDR3 DNA reads as TGTGCCTGGAGTGGATTATCAGATACGCAGTATTTT.